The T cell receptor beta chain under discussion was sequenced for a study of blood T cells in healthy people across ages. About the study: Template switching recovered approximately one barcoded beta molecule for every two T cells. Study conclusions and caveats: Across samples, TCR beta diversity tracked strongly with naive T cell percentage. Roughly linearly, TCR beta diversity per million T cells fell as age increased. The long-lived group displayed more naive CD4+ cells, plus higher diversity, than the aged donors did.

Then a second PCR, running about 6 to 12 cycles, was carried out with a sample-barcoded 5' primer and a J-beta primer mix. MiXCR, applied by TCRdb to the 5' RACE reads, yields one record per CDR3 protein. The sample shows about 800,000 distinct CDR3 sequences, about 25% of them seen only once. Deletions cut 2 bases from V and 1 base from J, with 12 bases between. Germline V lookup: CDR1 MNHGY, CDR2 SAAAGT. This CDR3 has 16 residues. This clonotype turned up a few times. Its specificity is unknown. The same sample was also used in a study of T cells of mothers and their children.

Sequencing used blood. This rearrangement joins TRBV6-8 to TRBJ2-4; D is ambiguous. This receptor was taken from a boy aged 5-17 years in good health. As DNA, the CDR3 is TGTGCCAGCAGTTACGTCTTGGGTTTCGCCAAAAACATTCAGTACTTC. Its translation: CASSYVLGFAKNIQYF.